The entry below describes one T cell receptor (beta chain). Its antigen is currently unknown. The data stem from a study of Tregs in tolerant kidney transplant recipients. CD4+CD25+CD127- Tregs, CD4+CD25- non-Tregs, CD4 and CD8 cells were sorted. Data came from immunoSEQ multiplex PCR; TCRdb stores just in-frame clones and leaves some out. The sample includes about 100,000 clones, around 90% seen only once; the top ten take under 0.35%. Notes on the study in general: Expanding Tregs on activated donor B cells appeared to best identify donor-specific TCRbeta clones. Changing PCR primers prevented nucleotide comparison between some patients' samples. Tolerant patients' donor-specific Tregs expanded beyond overall Tregs, suggesting antigen-driven growth.

Looked up from germline, CDR1 is LNHDA and CDR2 is SQIVND (reference sequence). The V and J ends lost 6 bases and 5 bases respectively, with 13 bases between them. The CDR3 length is 14 residues. The specimen was CD4+ T cells from blood, collected before the transplant. The rearrangement uses TRBV19 and TRBJ1-4; D gene unclear. The receptor was isolated from a human donor who received a combined kidney and bone marrow transplant. This CDR3 reads CASRPSGKNEKLFF. The CDR3 DNA reads TGTGCCAGTAGGCCCTCCGGGAAGAATGAAAAACTGTTTTTT.